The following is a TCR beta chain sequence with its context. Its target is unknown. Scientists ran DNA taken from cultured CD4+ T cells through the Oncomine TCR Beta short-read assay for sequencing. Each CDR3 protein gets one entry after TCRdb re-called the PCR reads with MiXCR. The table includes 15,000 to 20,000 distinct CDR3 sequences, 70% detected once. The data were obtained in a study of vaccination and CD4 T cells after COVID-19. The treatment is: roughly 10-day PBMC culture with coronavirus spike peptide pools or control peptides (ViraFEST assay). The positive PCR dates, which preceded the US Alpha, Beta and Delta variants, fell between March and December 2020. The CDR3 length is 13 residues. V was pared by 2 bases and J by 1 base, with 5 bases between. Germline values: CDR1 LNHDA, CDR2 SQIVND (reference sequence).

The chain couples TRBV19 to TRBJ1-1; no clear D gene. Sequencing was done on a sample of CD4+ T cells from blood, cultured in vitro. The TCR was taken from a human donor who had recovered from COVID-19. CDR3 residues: CASSIQRNTEAFF. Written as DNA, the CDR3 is TGTGCCAGTAGTATACAGAGGAACACTGAAGCTTTCTTT.